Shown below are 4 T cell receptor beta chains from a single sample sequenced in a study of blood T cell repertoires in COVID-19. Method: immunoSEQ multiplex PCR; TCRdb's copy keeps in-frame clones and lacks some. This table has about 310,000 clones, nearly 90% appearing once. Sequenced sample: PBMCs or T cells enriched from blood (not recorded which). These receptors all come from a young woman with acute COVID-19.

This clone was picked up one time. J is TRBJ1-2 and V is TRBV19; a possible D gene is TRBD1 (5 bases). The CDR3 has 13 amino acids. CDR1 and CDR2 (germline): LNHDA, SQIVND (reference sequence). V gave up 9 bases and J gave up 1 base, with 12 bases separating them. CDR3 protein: CASRDPLNYGYTF. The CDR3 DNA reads TGTGCCAGCAGGGATCCCCTTAACTATGGCTACACCTTC.

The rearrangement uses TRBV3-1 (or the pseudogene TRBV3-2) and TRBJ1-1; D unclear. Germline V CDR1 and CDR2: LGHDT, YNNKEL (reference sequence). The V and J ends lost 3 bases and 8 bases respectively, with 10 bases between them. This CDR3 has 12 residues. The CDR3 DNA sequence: TGTGCCAGCAGCCAGGAATCTAGGGAAGCTTTCTTT. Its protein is CASSQESREAFF.

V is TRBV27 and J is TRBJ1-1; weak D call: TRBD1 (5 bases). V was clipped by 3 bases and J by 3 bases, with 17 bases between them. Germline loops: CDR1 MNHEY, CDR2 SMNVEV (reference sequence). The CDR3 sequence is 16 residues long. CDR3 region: CASSFRALAPYTEAFF. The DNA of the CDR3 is TGTGCCAGCAGTTTCAGGGCGCTCGCTCCGTACACTGAAGCTTTCTTT.

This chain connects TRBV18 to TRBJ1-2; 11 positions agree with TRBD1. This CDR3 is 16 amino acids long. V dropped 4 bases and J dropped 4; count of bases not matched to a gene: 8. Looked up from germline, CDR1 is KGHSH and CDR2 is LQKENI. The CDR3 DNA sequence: TGTGCCAGCTCACGTACCTCCGGGACAGGGGGCTATGGCTACACCTTC. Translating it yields CASSRTSGTGGYGYTF.